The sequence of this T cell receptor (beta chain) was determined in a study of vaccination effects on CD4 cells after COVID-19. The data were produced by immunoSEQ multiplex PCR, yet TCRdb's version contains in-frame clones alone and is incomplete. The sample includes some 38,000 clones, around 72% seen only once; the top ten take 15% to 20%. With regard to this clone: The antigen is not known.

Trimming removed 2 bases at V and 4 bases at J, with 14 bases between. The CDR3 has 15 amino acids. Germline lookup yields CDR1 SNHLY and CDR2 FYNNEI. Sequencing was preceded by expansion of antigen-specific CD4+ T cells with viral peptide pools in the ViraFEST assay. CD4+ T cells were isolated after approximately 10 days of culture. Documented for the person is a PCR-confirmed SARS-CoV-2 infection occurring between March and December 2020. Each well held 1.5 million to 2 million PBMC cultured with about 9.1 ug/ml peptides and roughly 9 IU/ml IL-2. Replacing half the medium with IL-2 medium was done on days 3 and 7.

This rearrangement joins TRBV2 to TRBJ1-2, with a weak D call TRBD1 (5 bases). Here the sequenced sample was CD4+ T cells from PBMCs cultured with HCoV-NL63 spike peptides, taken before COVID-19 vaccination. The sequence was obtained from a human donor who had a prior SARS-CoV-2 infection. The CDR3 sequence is CASSEQGGLGYGYTF. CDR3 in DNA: TGTGCCAGCAGTGAACAGGGAGGCTTGGGCTATGGCTACACCTTC.